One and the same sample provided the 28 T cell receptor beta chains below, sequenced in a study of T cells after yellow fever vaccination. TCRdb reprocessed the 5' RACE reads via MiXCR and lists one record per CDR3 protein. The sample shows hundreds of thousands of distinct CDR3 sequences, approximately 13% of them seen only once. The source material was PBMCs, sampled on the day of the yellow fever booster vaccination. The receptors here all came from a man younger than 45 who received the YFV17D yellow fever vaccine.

This chain's CDR3 is CASTLGGSGEQFF. In DNA, the CDR3 is TGTGCCAGCACCTTGGGGGGATCGGGTGAGCAGTTCTTC. The chain carries TRBV12-3 or TRBV12-4 and TRBJ2-1, with D maybe TRBD2 (6 bases). This CDR3 is 13 amino acids long. The V and J ends lost 7 bases and 9 bases respectively, with 16 bases between them.

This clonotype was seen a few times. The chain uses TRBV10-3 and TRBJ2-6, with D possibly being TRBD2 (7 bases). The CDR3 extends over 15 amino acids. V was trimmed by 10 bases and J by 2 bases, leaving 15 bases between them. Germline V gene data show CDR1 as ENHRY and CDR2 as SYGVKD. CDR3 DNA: TGTGCCACTGGAACCGGGGGGCCTGGGGCCAACGTCCTGACTTTC. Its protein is CATGTGGPGANVLTF.

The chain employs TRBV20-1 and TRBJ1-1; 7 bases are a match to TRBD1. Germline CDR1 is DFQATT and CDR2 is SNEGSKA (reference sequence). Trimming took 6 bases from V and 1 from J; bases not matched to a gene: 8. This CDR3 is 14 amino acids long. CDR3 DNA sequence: TGCAGTGCGGAACCGGGACAGTCGAACACTGAAGCTTTCTTT. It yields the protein CSAEPGQSNTEAFF.

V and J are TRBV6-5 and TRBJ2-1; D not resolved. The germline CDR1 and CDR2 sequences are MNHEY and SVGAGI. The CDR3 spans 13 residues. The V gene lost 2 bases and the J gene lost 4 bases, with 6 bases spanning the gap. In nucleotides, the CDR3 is TGTGCCAGCAGTTACGGCAGATACAATGAGCAGTTCTTC. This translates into CASSYGRYNEQFF.

The CDR3 bases are TGTGCCAGCAGTGCCACAAGGGGCACAGATACGCAGTATTTT. Translated: CASSATRGTDTQYF. The rearrangement uses TRBV6-2 or TRBV6-3 and TRBJ2-3; no firm D call. The CDR3 totals 14 residues. Trimming took off 5 bases at V and 1 base at J, with 10 bases between the two ends. CDR1 MNHEY and CDR2 SVGEGT come from the germline V gene.

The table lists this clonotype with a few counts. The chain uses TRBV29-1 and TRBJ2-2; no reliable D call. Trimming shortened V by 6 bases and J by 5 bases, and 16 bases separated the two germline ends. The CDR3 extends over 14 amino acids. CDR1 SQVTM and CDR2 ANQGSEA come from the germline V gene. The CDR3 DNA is TGCAGCGTGTACAACGCTAGGAGAACCGGGGAGCTGTTTTTT. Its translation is CSVYNARRTGELFF.

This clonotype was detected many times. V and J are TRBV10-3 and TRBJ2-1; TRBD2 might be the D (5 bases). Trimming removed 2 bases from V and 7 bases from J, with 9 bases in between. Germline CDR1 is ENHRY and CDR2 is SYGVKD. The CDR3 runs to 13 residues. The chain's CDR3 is CAISEQRENEQFF. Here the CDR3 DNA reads TGTGCCATCAGTGAGCAGAGGGAGAATGAGCAGTTCTTC.

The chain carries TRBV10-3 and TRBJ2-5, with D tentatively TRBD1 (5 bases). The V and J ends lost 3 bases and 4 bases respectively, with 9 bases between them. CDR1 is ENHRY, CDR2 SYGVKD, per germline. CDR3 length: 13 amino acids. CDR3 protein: CAISERGTETQYF. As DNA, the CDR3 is TGTGCCATCAGTGAAAGGGGAACAGAGACCCAGTACTTC.

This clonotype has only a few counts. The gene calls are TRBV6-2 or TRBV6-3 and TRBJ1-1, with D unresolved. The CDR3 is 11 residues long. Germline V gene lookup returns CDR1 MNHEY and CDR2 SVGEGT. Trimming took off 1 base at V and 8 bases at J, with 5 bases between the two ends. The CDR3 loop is CASSYFEEAFF. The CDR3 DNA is TGTGCCAGCAGTTACTTTGAAGAAGCTTTCTTT.

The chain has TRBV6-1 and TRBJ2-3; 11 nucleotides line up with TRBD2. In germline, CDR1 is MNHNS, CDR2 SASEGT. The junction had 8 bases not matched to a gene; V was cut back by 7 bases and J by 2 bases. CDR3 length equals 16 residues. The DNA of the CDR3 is TGTGCCAGCACCACCGGGACTAGCGGCATCACAGATACGCAGTATTTT. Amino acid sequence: CASTTGTSGITDTQYF.

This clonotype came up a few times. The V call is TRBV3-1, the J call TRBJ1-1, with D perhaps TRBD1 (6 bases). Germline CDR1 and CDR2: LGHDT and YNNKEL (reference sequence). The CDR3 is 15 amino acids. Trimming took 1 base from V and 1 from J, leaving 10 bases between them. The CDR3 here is CASSQGGLGNTEAFF. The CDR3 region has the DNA TGTGCCAGCAGCCAAGGGGGGCTCGGGAACACTGAAGCTTTCTTT.

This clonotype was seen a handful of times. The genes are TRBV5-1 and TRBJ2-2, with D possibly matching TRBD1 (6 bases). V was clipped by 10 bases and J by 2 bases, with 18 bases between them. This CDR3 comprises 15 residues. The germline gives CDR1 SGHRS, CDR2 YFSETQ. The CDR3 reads CAVSLRQDNTGELFF. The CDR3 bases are TGCGCCGTCAGCTTGCGACAGGACAACACCGGGGAGCTGTTTTTT.

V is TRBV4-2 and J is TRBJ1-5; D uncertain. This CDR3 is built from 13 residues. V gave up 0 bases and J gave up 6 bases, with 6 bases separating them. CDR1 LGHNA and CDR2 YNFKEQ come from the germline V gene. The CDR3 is CASSQDVVQPQHF. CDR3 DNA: TGTGCCAGCAGCCAAGATGTAGTTCAGCCCCAGCATTTT.

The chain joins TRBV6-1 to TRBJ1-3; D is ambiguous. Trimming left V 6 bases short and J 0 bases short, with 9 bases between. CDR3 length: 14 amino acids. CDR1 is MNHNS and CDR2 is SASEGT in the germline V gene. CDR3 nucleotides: TGTGCCAGCAGATCTCACCTCTCTGGAAACACCATATATTTT. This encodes CASRSHLSGNTIYF.

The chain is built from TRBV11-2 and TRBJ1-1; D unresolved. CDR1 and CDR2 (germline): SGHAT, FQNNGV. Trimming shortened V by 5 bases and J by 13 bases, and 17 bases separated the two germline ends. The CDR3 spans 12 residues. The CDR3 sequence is CASSPGRVEVFF. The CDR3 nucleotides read TGTGCCAGCAGCCCCGGTCGGGTTGAGGTTTTCTTT.

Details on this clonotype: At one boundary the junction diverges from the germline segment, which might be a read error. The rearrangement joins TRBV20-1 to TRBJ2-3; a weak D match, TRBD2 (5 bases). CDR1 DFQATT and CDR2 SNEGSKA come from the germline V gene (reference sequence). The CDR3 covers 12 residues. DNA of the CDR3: TGCAGTGCTGGAGATCCGGGGAATACGCAGTATTTT. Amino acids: CSAGDPGNTQYF.

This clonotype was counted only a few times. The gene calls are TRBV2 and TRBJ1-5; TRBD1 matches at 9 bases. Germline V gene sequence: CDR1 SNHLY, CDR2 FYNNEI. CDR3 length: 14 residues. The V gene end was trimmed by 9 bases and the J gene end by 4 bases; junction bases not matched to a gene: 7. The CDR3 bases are TGTGCCAGTACCCGGGACAGGGAGAATCAGCCCCAGCATTTT. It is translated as CASTRDRENQPQHF.

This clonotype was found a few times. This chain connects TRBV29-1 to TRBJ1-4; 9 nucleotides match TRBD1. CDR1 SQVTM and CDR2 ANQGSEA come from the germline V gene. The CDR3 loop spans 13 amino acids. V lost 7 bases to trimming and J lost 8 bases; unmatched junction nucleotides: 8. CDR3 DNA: TGCAGCGCGACGGGACAGGGTTGGGAAAAACTGTTTTTT. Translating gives CSATGQGWEKLFF.

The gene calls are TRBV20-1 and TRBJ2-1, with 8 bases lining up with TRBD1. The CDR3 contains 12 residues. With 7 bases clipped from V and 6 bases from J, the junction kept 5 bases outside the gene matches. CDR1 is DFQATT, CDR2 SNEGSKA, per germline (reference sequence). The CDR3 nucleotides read TGCAGTGTTCCGGACAGGGTCAATGAGCAGTTCTTC. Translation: CSVPDRVNEQFF.

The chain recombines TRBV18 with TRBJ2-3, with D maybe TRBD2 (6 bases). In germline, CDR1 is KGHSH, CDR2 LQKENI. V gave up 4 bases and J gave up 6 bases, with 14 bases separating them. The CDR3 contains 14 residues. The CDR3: CASSLAALGDTQYF. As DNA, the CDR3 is TGTGCCAGCTCACTAGCGGCGCTGGGGGATACGCAGTATTTT. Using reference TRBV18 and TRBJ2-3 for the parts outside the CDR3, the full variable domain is NAGVMQNPRHLVRRRGQEARLRCSPMKGHSHVYWYRQLPEEGLKFMVYLQKENIIDESGMPKERFSAEFPKEGPSILRIQQVVRGDSAAYFCASSLAALGDTQYFGPGTRLTVL.

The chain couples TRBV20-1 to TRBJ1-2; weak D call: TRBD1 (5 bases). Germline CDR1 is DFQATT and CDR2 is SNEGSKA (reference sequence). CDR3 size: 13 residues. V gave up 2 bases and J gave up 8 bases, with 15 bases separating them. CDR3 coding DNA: TGCAGTGCTAGATTAACGGACAAGCAAGGCTACACCTTC. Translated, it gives CSARLTDKQGYTF.

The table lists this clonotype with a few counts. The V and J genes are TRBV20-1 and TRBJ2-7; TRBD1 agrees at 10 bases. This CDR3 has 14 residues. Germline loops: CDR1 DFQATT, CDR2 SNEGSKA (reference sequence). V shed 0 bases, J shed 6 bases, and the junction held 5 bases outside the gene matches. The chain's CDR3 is CSAREPGQGFEQYF. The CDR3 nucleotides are TGCAGTGCTAGAGAACCGGGACAGGGGTTCGAGCAGTACTTC.

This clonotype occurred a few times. The CDR3 DNA sequence: TGTGCCAGCTCAACCGGGACTATAGGGAATGAGCAGTTCTTC. It yields the protein CASSTGTIGNEQFF. This chain uses TRBV18 with TRBJ2-1, with 7 positions matching TRBD2. Germline CDR1 and CDR2: KGHSH and LQKENI. The CDR3 spans 14 residues. Unmatched junction bases numbered 8, after V lost 5 bases and J lost 7 bases.

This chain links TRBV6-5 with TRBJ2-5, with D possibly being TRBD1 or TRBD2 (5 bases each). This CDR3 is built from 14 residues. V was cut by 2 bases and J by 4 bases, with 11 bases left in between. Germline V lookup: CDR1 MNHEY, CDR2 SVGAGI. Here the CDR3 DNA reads TGTGCCAGCAGTTACGGGGCTAGCCGAGAGACCCAGTACTTC. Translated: CASSYGASRETQYF.

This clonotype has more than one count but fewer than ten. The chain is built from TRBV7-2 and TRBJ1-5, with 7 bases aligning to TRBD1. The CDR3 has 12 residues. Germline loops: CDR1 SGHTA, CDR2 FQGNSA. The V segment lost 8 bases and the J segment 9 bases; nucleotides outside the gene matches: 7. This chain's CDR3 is CASGDSGGPQHF. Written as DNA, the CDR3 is TGTGCCAGCGGGGACAGTGGTGGGCCCCAGCATTTT.

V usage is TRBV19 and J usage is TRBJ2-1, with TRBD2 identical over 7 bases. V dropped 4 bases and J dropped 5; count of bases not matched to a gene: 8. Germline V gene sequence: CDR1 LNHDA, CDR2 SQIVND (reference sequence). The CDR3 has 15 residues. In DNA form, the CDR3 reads TGTGCCAGTAGTAGAGAGGGGACTATAAACAATGAGCAGTTCTTC. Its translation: CASSREGTINNEQFF.

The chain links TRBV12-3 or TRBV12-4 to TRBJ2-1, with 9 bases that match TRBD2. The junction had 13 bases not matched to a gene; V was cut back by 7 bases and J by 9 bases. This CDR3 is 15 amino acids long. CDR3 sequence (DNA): TGTGCCAGCACCTTGGGAACTAGCGGGTTTAGTGAGCAGTTCTTC. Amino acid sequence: CASTLGTSGFSEQFF.

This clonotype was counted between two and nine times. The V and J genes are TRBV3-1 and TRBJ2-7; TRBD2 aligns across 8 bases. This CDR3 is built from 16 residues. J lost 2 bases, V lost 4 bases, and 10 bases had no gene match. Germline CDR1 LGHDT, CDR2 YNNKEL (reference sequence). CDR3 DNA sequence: TGTGCCAGCAGCCGAGACGGGACTAGGACGCCCTACGAGCAGTACTTC. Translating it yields CASSRDGTRTPYEQYF.